This T cell receptor beta chain was found in a study of shared clonotypes between healthy human individuals. Genomic DNA belonging to each subset was distributed in equal measure over several immunoSEQ plates. The DNA input per sorted-subset replicate PCR was about 220 ng, corresponding to 30,000 or so T cell genomes. Assay used: immunoSEQ multiplex PCR; TCRdb lists only in-frame clones, some missing. The sample holds a few million clones, about 92% seen once. The CDR3 has 17 residues. V lost 1 base to trimming and J lost 0 bases, with 13 bases between them. CDR1 and CDR2 from the germline V gene are SEHNR and FQNEAQ (reference sequence). A CD45RA+ naive subset and a CD45RA-negative memory subset were split from CD4+ cells.

Sequencing was done on a sample of naive CD4+ T cells sorted from blood. Subset here: CD45RA+ positively selected. This TCR came from a man aged 18 to 29 in good health. The chain joins TRBV7-9 to TRBJ1-5, with D hard to call. The CDR3 DNA follows: TGTGCCAGCAGCTTAGACCGGGGTGTCTATAGCAATCAGCCCCAGCATTTT. It codes for CASSLDRGVYSNQPQHF.